The clone carrying this T cell receptor beta chain came up many times. Its target is unknown. The V segment lost 8 bases and the J segment 3 bases; nucleotides outside the gene matches: 10. From germline, CDR1 is MDHEN and CDR2 SYDVKM. CDR3 length: 14 amino acids. Sample treatment: PENTA 11 planned treatment interruption arm or continuous ART arm. Participants had taken at least three-drug ART for at least 24 weeks. The sample is drawn from a study of HIV-infected children after antiretroviral therapy interruption. At the level of the study: Interruption-arm samples span weeks 0, 12, interruption end (24 or 48), and about 3 years post-study. General study results and limits: After treatment interruption started, naive CD4+ CDR3 overlap across time points dropped.

A 3' RACE protocol on RNA, with unique molecular identifiers, produced the TCR library. TCRdb used MiXCR to reprocess the 3' RACE reads, holding one entry per CDR3 protein. This table holds about 40,000 distinct CDR3 sequences, approximately 7% found once. This chain connects TRBV28 to TRBJ2-7; TRBD2 agrees at 7 bases. Sample: CD45RA+ CD4+ T cells from PBMCs, pooled from several time points, taken from a donor given antiretroviral therapy, either interrupted or continuous. Subset indicated: naive CD4+ CD45RA+ CD45RO- T cells. The sequence was collected from a pool of human donors with HIV. The CDR3 DNA follows: TGTGCCAGCCAAAGGCTAGCGGCGAACTACGAGCAGTACTTC. Translated, it gives CASQRLAANYEQYF.